A single sample gave rise to the 22 T cell receptor beta chains below, sequenced in a study of lymphopenia after photon versus proton radiotherapy. Profiled with immunoSEQ multiplex PCR; TCRdb holds only in-frame clones, not every one. The profile covers 55,000 to 70,000 clones, with just over 90% appearing a single time and less than 3.5% taken by the ten largest. The material was peripheral blood, obtained from a patient treated with photon-based radiotherapy. The receptors shown here come from a woman between 65 and 79 years old with pancreatic cancer.

The rearrangement joins TRBV28 to TRBJ1-2, with TRBD1 matching 10 bases. Unmatched junction bases numbered 12, after V lost 4 bases and J lost 7 bases. The germline CDR1 and CDR2 sequences are MDHEN and SYDVKM. CDR3 size: 16 residues. The chain's CDR3 is CASSSPTTGGEGGYTF. The CDR3 region has the DNA TGTGCCAGCAGTTCCCCTACGACAGGGGGCGAGGGTGGCTACACCTTC.

The CDR3 DNA reads as TGTGCCAGTAGTATAGGCTCGGGACAGGGGATCTATGGCTACACCTTC. Protein: CASSIGSGQGIYGYTF. This sequence joins TRBV19 and TRBJ1-2, with TRBD1 matching 10 bases. There are 16 residues in the CDR3. CDR1 and CDR2 from the germline V gene are LNHDA and SQIVND (reference sequence). Trimming cost V 1 base and J 4 bases; bases outside gene matches: 6.

The gene calls are TRBV2 and TRBJ2-3; 10 bases map to TRBD2. The germline V gene has CDR1 SNHLY and CDR2 FYNNEI. V lost 7 bases, J lost 8 bases, and 6 bases stayed unmatched. The CDR3 consists of 13 residues. The CDR3 bases are TGTGCCAGCACCGGGACTAGCGAGGCTACGCAGTATTTT. Its translation: CASTGTSEATQYF.

The chain uses TRBV9 and TRBJ1-3; 7 bases fit TRBD1. V shed 3 bases and J 1 base; nucleotides not matched to a gene: 7. The CDR3 totals 16 residues. The germline CDR1 and CDR2 sequences are SGDLS and YYNGEE. DNA of the CDR3: TGTGCCAGCAGCGCTCAAATGACAGGGTCTGGAAACACCATATATTTT. Protein product: CASSAQMTGSGNTIYF.

The chain recombines TRBV29-1 with TRBJ2-1; D possibly corresponds to TRBD2 (5 bases). Germline V gene sequence: CDR1 SQVTM, CDR2 ANQGSEA. The CDR3 is 13 residues long. Trimming stripped 7 bases from V and 2 bases from J, with 12 bases between. Here the CDR3 reads CSAEETPYNEQFF. CDR3 coding DNA: TGCAGCGCGGAGGAAACCCCCTACAATGAGCAGTTCTTC.

This clone has just one count. This chain connects TRBV30 to TRBJ2-5; tentatively, D is TRBD1 (5 bases). This CDR3 region has 15 residues. Germline loops: CDR1 GTSNPN, CDR2 SVGIG (reference sequence). Trimming cost V 0 bases and J 5 bases, with 16 bases left between them. The CDR3 DNA reads TGTGCCTGGAGTGTAGGGGCCGAGAGCCTGGAGACCCAGTACTTC. Protein sequence: CAWSVGAESLETQYF.

The chain combines TRBV28 with TRBJ2-2, with TRBD2 matching over 7 bases. The CDR3 covers 16 residues. The trim removed 1 base at V and 7 bases at J, leaving 9 bases unmatched. Per the germline V gene, CDR1 is MDHEN and CDR2 is SYDVKM. The CDR3 loop reads CASSLLGGPINGELFF. Written as DNA, the CDR3 is TGTGCCAGCAGTTTATTGGGAGGGCCTATTAACGGGGAGCTGTTTTTT.

This clone was seen once. V is TRBV9 and J is TRBJ2-1, with D uncertain. The CDR3 extends over 17 amino acids. Trimming shortened V by 0 bases and J by 0 bases, and 13 bases separated the two germline ends. Germline values: CDR1 SGDLS, CDR2 YYNGEE. Here the CDR3 DNA reads TGTGCCAGCAGCGTAGGGCTGGGTGGTAGCTCCTACAATGAGCAGTTCTTC. It yields the protein CASSVGLGGSSYNEQFF.

A single count supports this clone. The chain's CDR3 is CATSREGYEQYF. The CDR3 region has the DNA TGTGCCACCAGCAGAGAGGGATACGAGCAGTACTTC. The chain has TRBV15 and TRBJ2-7; D remains ambiguous. The CDR3 spans 12 residues. The V and J ends lost 0 bases and 4 bases respectively, with 4 bases between them. Germline assignment: CDR1 LNHNV and CDR2 YYDKDF (reference sequence).

J is TRBJ2-2 and V is TRBV12-5; TRBD2 aligns across 10 bases. This CDR3 has 17 residues. The V segment lost 5 bases and the J segment 4 bases; nucleotides outside the gene matches: 10. The V gene's germline CDR1 is LGHNT and CDR2 FRNRAP. Here the CDR3 reads CASGIPSGSLGTGELFF. The CDR3 coding sequence is TGTGCTAGTGGTATTCCTAGCGGGAGTTTGGGCACCGGGGAGCTGTTTTTT.

This chain uses TRBV4-3 with TRBJ2-7; tentatively, D is TRBD1 or TRBD2 (5 bases each). From germline, CDR1 is LGHNA and CDR2 YSLEER. The germline V and J ends were trimmed by 4 bases and 3 bases, with 16 bases remaining between them. The CDR3 covers 15 residues. CDR3 nucleotides: TGCGCCAGCAGCCCAGACAGAGGGAGCTACTACGAGCAGTACTTC. This translates into CASSPDRGSYYEQYF.

The chain links TRBV11-2 to TRBJ2-3; the D gene is possibly TRBD2 (5 bases). Germline V gives CDR1 SGHAT, CDR2 FQNNGV. The CDR3 has 17 amino acids. V lost 3 bases and J lost 1, with 17 bases in between. The CDR3 reads CASSFNSVGVGTDTQYF. CDR3 DNA sequence: TGTGCCAGCAGCTTTAATTCGGTGGGAGTCGGCACAGATACGCAGTATTTT.

The rearrangement links TRBV7-9 to TRBJ2-7, with TRBD2 as a possible D gene (5 bases). CDR3 length: 13 amino acids. Germline CDR1 and CDR2: SEHNR and FQNEAQ (reference sequence). The V and J ends lost 1 base and 6 bases respectively, with 10 bases between them. The CDR3, as DNA: TGTGCCAGCAGCTTAGAATGGGGAGCCGAGCAGTACTTC. Translated, it gives CASSLEWGAEQYF.

This clone was detected only once. The chain couples TRBV5-1 to TRBJ2-2, with D perhaps TRBD2 (6 bases). Germline-derived CDR1 and CDR2 are SGHRS and YFSETQ. V was pared by 5 bases and J by 5 bases, with 16 bases between. This CDR3 spans 15 amino acids. The CDR3 coding sequence is TGCGCCAGCAGAGGAGGGCAGGGTCAGACCGGGGAGCTGTTTTTT. It yields the protein CASRGGQGQTGELFF. Full variable domain (outside the CDR3, taken from reference TRBV5-1 and TRBJ2-2): KAGVTQTPRYLIKTRGQQVTLSCSPISGHRSVSWYQQTPGQGLQFLFEYFSETQRNKGNFPGRFSGRQFSNSRSEMNVSTLELGDSALYLCASRGGQGQTGELFFGEGSRLTVL.

The chain employs TRBV5-1 and TRBJ2-1; TRBD2 is a possible D gene (6 bases). V dropped 0 bases and J dropped 3 bases, with 13 bases sitting between them. The CDR3 contains 16 residues. Germline values: CDR1 SGHRS, CDR2 YFSETQ. The CDR3 reads CASSLAPGTLYNEQFF. CDR3 sequence (DNA): TGCGCCAGCAGCTTGGCCCCCGGGACTCTCTACAATGAGCAGTTCTTC.

This sequence joins TRBV7-2 and TRBJ1-2; TRBD1 aligns across 7 bases. With V trimmed by 5 bases and J by 8 bases, 8 bases remained unmatched. The CDR3 totals 13 residues. The germline CDR1 and CDR2 sequences are SGHTA and FQGNSA. This CDR3 is CASSIGQAGGYTF. The CDR3 nucleotides are TGTGCCAGCAGCATCGGACAGGCGGGAGGCTACACCTTC.

V usage is TRBV4-2 and J usage is TRBJ1-4; 10 bases agree with TRBD1. The J segment lost 6 bases and the V segment lost 3 bases, leaving 13 bases of the junction unmatched. CDR1 and CDR2 (germline): LGHNA, YNFKEQ. The CDR3 runs 18 residues. The CDR3 sequence is CASSHRTGGGQSHEKLFF. The CDR3 DNA follows: TGTGCCAGCAGCCATAGGACAGGGGGAGGTCAAAGTCATGAAAAACTGTTTTTT.

The chain uses TRBV28 and TRBJ1-3; D gene uncertain. V lost 7 bases to trimming and J lost 3 bases, with 7 bases between them. The CDR3 consists of 12 residues. From germline, CDR1 is MDHEN and CDR2 SYDVKM. DNA of the CDR3: TGTGCCAGCACAGAGGTTGGAAACACCATATATTTT. Translation gives CASTEVGNTIYF. Filled out from reference TRBV28 and TRBJ1-3, the complete variable domain reads DVKVTQSSRYLVKRTGEKVFLECVQDMDHENMFWYRQDPGLGLRLIYFSYDVKMKEKGDIPEGYSVSREKKERFSLILESASTNQTSMYLCASTEVGNTIYFGEGSWLTVV.

This clone was detected a few times. The chain carries TRBV11-1 and TRBJ2-7; the D is unclear. This CDR3 has 12 residues. The germline CDR1 and CDR2 sequences are SGHAT and FQDESV (reference sequence). V lost 1 base to trimming and J lost 9 bases, with 10 bases between them. This chain's CDR3 is CASSLGAQPQYF. CDR3 DNA sequence: TGTGCCAGCAGCTTAGGAGCACAGCCGCAGTACTTC.

This sequence joins TRBV28 and TRBJ1-1, with D possibly TRBD1 on 6 matching bases. CDR3 length: 15 residues. The V end was cut by 4 bases, the J end by 2 bases, with 14 bases between. Germline V gives CDR1 MDHEN, CDR2 SYDVKM. CDR3 in DNA: TGTGCCAGCAGTTACCCGGGACATCTCAACACTGAAGCTTTCTTT. It translates to CASSYPGHLNTEAFF. The full variable domain, completed using reference TRBV28 and TRBJ1-1, is DVKVTQSSRYLVKRTGEKVFLECVQDMDHENMFWYRQDPGLGLRLIYFSYDVKMKEKGDIPEGYSVSREKKERFSLILESASTNQTSMYLCASSYPGHLNTEAFFGQGTRLTVV.

The CDR3 DNA sequence: TGTGCCAGCAGCGTAGTTGAGGCGTCCGGGGAGCTGTTTTTT. It yields the protein CASSVVEASGELFF. The V gene is TRBV9, the J gene TRBJ2-2; D unresolved. Germline V gives CDR1 SGDLS, CDR2 YYNGEE. The CDR3 loop spans 14 amino acids. V was cut by 0 bases and J by 6 bases, with 9 bases left in between.

To note about this clone: This sample also contains other DNA sequences that code for the same CDR3. The chain links TRBV5-1 to TRBJ2-1; TRBD2 matches at 12 bases. Germline assignment: CDR1 SGHRS and CDR2 YFSETQ. The V and J ends lost 0 bases and 2 bases, in that order; junction bases with no gene match: 0. The CDR3 is made up of 16 amino acids. The CDR3 DNA sequence: TGCGCCAGCAGCTTGGGACTAGCGGGGGCCTACAATGAGCAGTTCTTC. It codes for CASSLGLAGAYNEQFF.